The rows below give T cell receptor beta chains drawn from one sample of a study of cytomegalovirus exposure and HLA in healthy donors. Only in-frame clones appear in the TCRdb table, and some are missing; sequencing was by immunoSEQ multiplex PCR. The sample carries about 140,000 clones, about four fifths recorded once. The sequencing sample was made of PBMCs. The source is a woman in her thirties or forties in good health and CMV-seropositive. Each CDR3 is given with its conserved first and last residue. D genes are given only for firm matches.

D	V	J	DNA	CDR3
TRBD1	TRBV7-3	TRBJ2-3	TGTGCCAGCAGCTTAGGGGACAGGGACACAGATACGCAGTATTTT	CASSLGDRDTDTQYF
NA	TRBV10-3	TRBJ1-1	TGTGCCATCAGTGAGCCAGGGGAGCCGAACACTGAAGCTTTCTTT	CAISEPGEPNTEAFF
TRBD1	TRBV19	TRBJ1-1	TGTGCCACTCGACAGGGGAACACTGAAGCTTTCTTT	CATRQGNTEAFF
TRBD1	TRBV6-6	TRBJ1-1	TGTGCCAGCAGTTACTCCGGGACAGCGAACACTGAAGCTTTCTTT	CASSYSGTANTEAFF
TRBD1	TRBV27	TRBJ1-4	TGTGCCAGCAGTTTATTTTGGACAGGGGTAGAAAAACTGTTTTTT	CASSLFWTGVEKLFF
TRBD1	TRBV28	TRBJ1-4	TGTGCCAGCAGTTTACCCAGGGGGAAACTGTTTTTT	CASSLPRGKLFF
NA	TRBV29-1	TRBJ1-1	TGCAGCGGCGGGGGCGCGAACACTGAAGCTTTCTTT	CSGGGANTEAFF
TRBD2	TRBV7-3	TRBJ2-1	TGTGCCAGCAGCCCCGGGTTAGCGGGGGCTAGGGAGCAGTTCTTC	CASSPGLAGAREQFF
NA	TRBV2	TRBJ2-7	TGTGCCAGCAGTGGGGGGCGGGGGAGGAACGAGCAGTACTTC	CASSGGRGRNEQYF
TRBD1	TRBV7-9	TRBJ2-5	TGTGCCAGCAGCTTAATTGCAGGGGGACAGACCCAGTACTTC	CASSLIAGGQTQYF
TRBD1	TRBV4-2	TRBJ2-5	TGTGCCAGCAGCCAAGAGACAGGGGGCGCGGAGACCCAGTACTTC	CASSQETGGAETQYF